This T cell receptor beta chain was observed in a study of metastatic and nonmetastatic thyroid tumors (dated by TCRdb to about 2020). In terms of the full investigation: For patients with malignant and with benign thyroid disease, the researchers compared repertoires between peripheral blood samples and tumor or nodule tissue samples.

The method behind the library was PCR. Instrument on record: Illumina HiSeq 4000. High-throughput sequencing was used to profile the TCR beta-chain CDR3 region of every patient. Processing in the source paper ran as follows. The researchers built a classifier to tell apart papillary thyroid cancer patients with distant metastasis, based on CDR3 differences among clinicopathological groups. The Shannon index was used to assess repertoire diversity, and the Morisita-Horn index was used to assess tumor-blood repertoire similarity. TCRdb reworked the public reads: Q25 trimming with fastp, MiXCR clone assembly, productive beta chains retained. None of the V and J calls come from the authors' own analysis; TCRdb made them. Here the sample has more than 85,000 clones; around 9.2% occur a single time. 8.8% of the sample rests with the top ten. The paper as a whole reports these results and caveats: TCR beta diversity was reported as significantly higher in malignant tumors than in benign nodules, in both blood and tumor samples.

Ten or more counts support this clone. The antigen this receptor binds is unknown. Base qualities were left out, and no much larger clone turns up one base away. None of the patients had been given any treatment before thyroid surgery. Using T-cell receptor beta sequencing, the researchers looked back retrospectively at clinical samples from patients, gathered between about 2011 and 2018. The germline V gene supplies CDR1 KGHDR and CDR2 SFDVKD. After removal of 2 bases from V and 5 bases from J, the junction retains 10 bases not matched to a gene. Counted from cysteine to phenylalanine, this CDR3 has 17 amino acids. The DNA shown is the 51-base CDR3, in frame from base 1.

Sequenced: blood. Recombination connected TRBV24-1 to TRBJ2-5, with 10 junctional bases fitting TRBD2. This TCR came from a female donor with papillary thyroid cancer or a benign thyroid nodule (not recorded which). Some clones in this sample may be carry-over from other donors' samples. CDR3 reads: CATSDSMERGGKETQYF. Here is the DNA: TGTGCCACCAGTGATTCGATGGAGCGGGGGGGAAAGGAGACCCAGTACTTC.